One sample yielded the 18 T cell receptor beta chains listed below, sequenced in a study of shared clonotypes between healthy human individuals. Libraries were prepared by immunoSEQ multiplex PCR; TCRdb keeps only in-frame clonotypes and omits some of them. The sample records roughly 2.2 million clones, approximately 90% being singletons. Source material: naive CD4+ T cells from PBMCs. Documented subset: CD45RA+ positively selected. These receptors were taken from a young man in good health. Some clones in this sample may be carry-over from other donors' samples.

Concerning this clone itself: In the same sample, other DNA sequences code for this CDR3. This chain joins TRBV11-2 and TRBJ2-2; D not resolved. The CDR3 consists of 13 residues. From germline, CDR1 is SGHAT and CDR2 FQNNGV. Between the trimmed V and J ends, which lost 1 base and 4 bases, there was a span of 4 bases. In DNA, the CDR3 is TGTGCCAGCAGCTTAGGAAGCACCGGGGAGCTGTTTTTT. It encodes CASSLGSTGELFF.

The chain uses TRBV5-1 and TRBJ2-1; possibly TRBD1 or TRBD2 for D (6 bases each). Germline V gene data show CDR1 as SGHRS and CDR2 as YFSETQ. The CDR3 contains 14 residues. Trimming removed 7 bases at V and 3 bases at J, with 14 bases between. The CDR3 bases are TGCGCCAGCCGGAGGGGGGATGACTACAATGAGCAGTTCTTC. This encodes CASRRGDDYNEQFF.

In nucleotides, the CDR3 is TGTGCCAGCAGTCCTTTAGGACAGCTACAGAACACTGAAGCTTTCTTT. Protein product: CASSPLGQLQNTEAFF. The chain has TRBV28 and TRBJ1-1; possibly TRBD1 for D (6 bases). CDR1 and CDR2 (germline): MDHEN, SYDVKM. Trimming shortened V by 5 bases and J by 1 base, and 17 bases separated the two germline ends. The CDR3 has 16 residues.

The chain links TRBV28 to TRBJ1-2; D possibly corresponds to TRBD1 (6 bases). There are 12 residues in the CDR3. Looked up from germline, CDR1 is MDHEN and CDR2 is SYDVKM. V shed 6 bases and J shed 8 bases, with 13 bases lying between them. CDR3 nucleotide sequence: TGTGCCAGCAGACGACCAGGGGCCGGCTACACCTTC. This translates into CASRRPGAGYTF.

The rearrangement links TRBV18 to TRBJ1-4; D gene unclear. Germline values: CDR1 KGHSH, CDR2 LQKENI. CDR3 length: 13 amino acids. Trimming cost V 2 bases and J 7 bases, with 8 bases left between them. As DNA, the CDR3 is TGTGCCAGCTCACCAGGCCCAAGTGAAAAACTGTTTTTT. Translating it yields CASSPGPSEKLFF.

The J gene is TRBJ1-2, the V gene TRBV7-7; D is undetermined. Germline V gene lookup returns CDR1 SSHAT and CDR2 FNYEAQ (reference sequence). V shed 1 base and J shed 0 bases, with 18 bases lying between them. CDR3 length: 18 residues. CDR3 DNA sequence: TGTGCCAGCAGCTTAGGTAGGTCGGGCGGGCAGACTAACTATGGCTACACCTTC. It codes for CASSLGRSGGQTNYGYTF.

The chain has TRBV28 and TRBJ2-7, with D perhaps TRBD1 (6 bases). This CDR3 contains 14 residues. The germline V gene has CDR1 MDHEN and CDR2 SYDVKM. V lost 3 bases and J lost 5, with 14 bases in between. CDR3 loop: CASSLEQGGNEQYF. CDR3 bases: TGTGCCAGCAGTTTGGAACAGGGTGGCAACGAGCAGTACTTC.

The chain recombines TRBV7-9 with TRBJ1-2, with 8 bases matching TRBD1. Germline V gene sequence: CDR1 SEHNR, CDR2 FQNEAQ (reference sequence). This CDR3 contains 14 residues. The V and J ends lost 5 bases and 8 bases, in that order; junction bases with no gene match: 10. The DNA of the CDR3 is TGTGCCAGCAGCGGACGGACAGGGATGTGGGGCTACACCTTC. This gives the protein CASSGRTGMWGYTF.

CDR3 nucleotide sequence: TGTGCCAGCAGCTTAGTCCCCTACAATGAGCAGTTCTTC. Its protein is CASSLVPYNEQFF. The chain uses TRBV11-2 and TRBJ2-1, with D hard to call. V was clipped by 1 base and J by 2 bases, with 3 bases between them. There are 13 residues in the CDR3. Germline V gene data show CDR1 as SGHAT and CDR2 as FQNNGV.

The CDR3 region is CASSFGVNQPQHF. Written as DNA, the CDR3 is TGTGCCAGCAGCTTTGGAGTCAATCAGCCCCAGCATTTT. The chain combines TRBV7-2 with TRBJ1-5; D is uncertain. The CDR3 is 13 amino acids. Germline V CDR1 and CDR2: SGHTA, FQGNSA. V was shortened by 3 bases and J by 3 bases, with 6 bases between the two germline ends.

The rearrangement links TRBV6-1 to TRBJ1-4; D uncertain. There are 11 residues in the CDR3. Germline V lookup: CDR1 MNHNS, CDR2 SASEGT. Between the trimmed V and J ends, which lost 6 bases and 8 bases, there was a span of 7 bases. CDR3 in DNA: TGTGCCAGCAGCCAAACGGAAAAACTGTTTTTT. Protein sequence: CASSQTEKLFF.

The V call is TRBV28, the J call TRBJ1-2; 9 nucleotides line up with TRBD1. Trimming removed 6 bases from V and 3 bases from J; junction bases left unmatched: 2. Germline V gene data show CDR1 as MDHEN and CDR2 as SYDVKM. The CDR3 has 13 amino acids. CDR3 coding DNA: TGTGCCAGCAGAGGGACAGGGCACTATGGCTACACCTTC. The encoded protein is CASRGTGHYGYTF.

The chain employs TRBV2 and TRBJ2-5; 7 nucleotides match TRBD1. Trimming at V came to 8 bases and at J to 6 bases, leaving 9 bases not matched to a gene. CDR3 length equals 13 residues. Germline CDR1 and CDR2: SNHLY and FYNNEI. The CDR3 sequence: CASADRDMKTQYF. In DNA form, the CDR3 reads TGTGCCAGCGCCGACAGGGACATGAAGACCCAGTACTTC.

The V and J genes are TRBV5-4 and TRBJ2-2; TRBD2 agrees at 12 bases. Germline V gives CDR1 SGHNT, CDR2 YYREEE (reference sequence). J gave up 8 bases and V 8 bases, and 7 bases lay outside the gene matches. The CDR3 sequence is 14 residues long. The DNA of the CDR3 is TGTGCCAGTGGACTAGCGGGGCCTGGGGGGGAGCTGTTTTTT. The encoded protein is CASGLAGPGGELFF. Combining the CDR3 with reference TRBV5-4 and TRBJ2-2 gives the whole variable domain ETGVTQSPTHLIKTRGQQVTLRCSSQSGHNTVSWYQQALGQGPQFIFQYYREEENGRGNFPPRFSGLQFPNYSSELNVNALELDDSALYLCASGLAGPGGELFFGEGSRLTVL.

Only a few counts were recorded for this clone. Here the CDR3 reads CASSPSGTAIEKLFF. The CDR3 DNA reads TGCGCCAGCAGCCCCTCTGGGACGGCTATCGAAAAACTGTTTTTT. This chain joins TRBV5-1 and TRBJ1-4; the D gene is possibly TRBD1 (5 bases). V lost 4 bases, J lost 8 bases, and 18 bases lay in between. CDR1 SGHRS and CDR2 YFSETQ come from the germline V gene. The CDR3 is 15 amino acids.

The chain couples TRBV27 to TRBJ1-1; 8 positions match TRBD1. The V gene's germline CDR1 is MNHEY and CDR2 SMNVEV (reference sequence). The CDR3 contains 14 residues. The J segment lost 4 bases and the V segment lost 3 bases, leaving 4 bases of the junction unmatched. CDR3 protein: CASSLRTGSTEAFF. The CDR3, as DNA: TGTGCCAGCAGTTTGAGGACAGGGAGCACTGAAGCTTTCTTT.

DNA for the CDR3: TGTGCCAGCAGCCAACCGACAGGGTATGGCTACACCTTC. Protein: CASSQPTGYGYTF. This chain connects TRBV7-9 to TRBJ1-2, with 7 bases matching TRBD1. In germline, CDR1 is SEHNR, CDR2 FQNEAQ (reference sequence). V lost 5 bases to trimming and J lost 5 bases; unmatched junction nucleotides: 5. This CDR3 has 13 amino acids.

With regard to this clone: The same CDR3 also results from other DNA sequences found in this sample. CDR3 sequence reads: CASSRYSNQPQHF. The CDR3, as DNA: TGTGCCAGCAGTAGGTATAGCAATCAGCCCCAGCATTTT. The chain uses TRBV28 and TRBJ1-5, with D uncertain. V lost 5 bases, J lost 0 bases, and 5 bases lay in between. CDR1 is MDHEN and CDR2 is SYDVKM in the germline V gene. CDR3 length: 13 residues.